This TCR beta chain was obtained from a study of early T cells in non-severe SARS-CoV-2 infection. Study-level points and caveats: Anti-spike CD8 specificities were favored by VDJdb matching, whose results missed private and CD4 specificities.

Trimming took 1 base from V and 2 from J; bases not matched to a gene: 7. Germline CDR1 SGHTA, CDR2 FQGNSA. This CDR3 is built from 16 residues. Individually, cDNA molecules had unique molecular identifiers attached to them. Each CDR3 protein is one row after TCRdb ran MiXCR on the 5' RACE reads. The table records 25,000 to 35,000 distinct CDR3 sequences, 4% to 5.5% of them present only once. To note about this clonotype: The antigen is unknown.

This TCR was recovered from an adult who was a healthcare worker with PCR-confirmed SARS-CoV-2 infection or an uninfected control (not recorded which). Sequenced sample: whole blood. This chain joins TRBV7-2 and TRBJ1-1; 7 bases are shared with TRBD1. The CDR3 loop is CASSLGSGGKNTEAFF. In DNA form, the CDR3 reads TGTGCCAGCAGCTTAGGTTCAGGGGGGAAAAACACTGAAGCTTTCTTT.